The sequence of this TCR beta chain was determined in a study of Graves' ophthalmopathy and Graves' hyperthyroidism. The study's findings and limits: Most expanded clonotypes in thyroid above 0.001 frequency also showed up in blood. Ophthalmopathy cases were distinguished from stable hyperthyroidism by a 13-signature model, reaching around 88% sensitivity and around 81% specificity.

Looked up from germline, CDR1 is SQVTM and CDR2 is ANQGSEA. This CDR3 is built from 12 residues. Trimming left V 3 bases short and J 5 bases short, with 10 bases between. Amplification from RNA transcripts yielded the TCR beta CDR3 regions. First-round RT-PCR with HTBI primers preceded a second-round multiplex PCR. TCRdb re-analysed the multiplex PCR reads in MiXCR, keeping a single row per CDR3 protein. The sample includes about 210,000 distinct CDR3 sequences, about 32% seen only once; the top ten take about 9.1%. The sample holds many counts of this clonotype. Its matching antigen is unknown. This TCR derives from a man between 50 and 59 years old with Graves' ophthalmopathy. The chain joins TRBV29-1 to TRBJ1-1; D is perhaps TRBD1 (5 bases). Specimen: peripheral blood. The CDR3 region is CSVEGLGTEAFF. DNA of the CDR3: TGCAGCGTTGAGGGACTAGGGACTGAAGCTTTCTTT.